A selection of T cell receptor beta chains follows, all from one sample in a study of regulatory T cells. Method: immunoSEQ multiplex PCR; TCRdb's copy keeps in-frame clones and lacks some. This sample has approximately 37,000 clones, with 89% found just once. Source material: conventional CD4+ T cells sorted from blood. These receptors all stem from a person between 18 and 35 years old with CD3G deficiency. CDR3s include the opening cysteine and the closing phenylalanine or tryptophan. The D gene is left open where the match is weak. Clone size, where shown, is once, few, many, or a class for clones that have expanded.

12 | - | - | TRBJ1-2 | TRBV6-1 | CASRDTYYGYTF | TGTGCCAGCAGGGACACATACTATGGCTACACCTTC
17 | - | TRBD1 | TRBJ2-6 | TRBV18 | CASSPPARGPGANVLTF | TGTGCCAGCTCACCACCGGCCAGGGGGCCAGGGGCCAACGTCCTGACTTTC
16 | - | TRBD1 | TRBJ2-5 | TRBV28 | CASSLGDRGSGETQYF | TGTGCCAGCAGTTTAGGCGACAGGGGGAGTGGAGAGACCCAGTACTTC
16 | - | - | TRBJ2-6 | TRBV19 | CASSTVGETGANVLTF | TGTGCCAGTAGTACCGTGGGGGAAACTGGGGCCAACGTCCTGACTTTC
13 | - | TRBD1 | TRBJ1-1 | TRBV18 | CASSPRGPTEAFF | TGTGCCAGCTCACCAAGGGGGCCTACTGAAGCTTTCTTT
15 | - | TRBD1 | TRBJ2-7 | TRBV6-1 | CASSEAGTGKYEQYF | TGTGCCAGCAGTGAAGCGGGGACAGGGAAATACGAGCAGTACTTC
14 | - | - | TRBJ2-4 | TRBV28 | CASSPFGYRGIQYF | TGTGCCAGCAGTCCCTTCGGATACCGGGGCATTCAGTACTTC
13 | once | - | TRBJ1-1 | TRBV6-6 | CASSTSWGTEAFF | TGTGCCAGCAGTACCAGTTGGGGGACTGAAGCTTTCTTT
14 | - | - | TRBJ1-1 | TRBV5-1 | CASSPQLMNTEAFF | TGCGCCAGCAGCCCCCAGTTAATGAACACTGAAGCTTTCTTT
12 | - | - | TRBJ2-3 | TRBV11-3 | CASSLDADTQYF | TGTGCCAGCAGCCTGGACGCAGATACGCAGTATTTT
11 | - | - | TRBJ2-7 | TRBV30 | CAWSDQGEQYF | TGTGCCTGGAGCGACCAGGGCGAGCAGTACTTC
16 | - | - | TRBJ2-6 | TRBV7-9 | CASSLRTTTGANVLTF | TGTGCCAGCAGCCTCAGAACTACAACCGGGGCCAACGTCCTGACTTTC
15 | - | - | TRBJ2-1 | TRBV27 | CASSRTVGGYNEQFF | TGTGCCAGCAGCAGGACCGTTGGGGGCTACAATGAGCAGTTCTTC
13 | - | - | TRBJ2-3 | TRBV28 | CASSPGGRDTQYF | TGTGCCAGCAGCCCCGGAGGGAGGGATACGCAGTATTTT
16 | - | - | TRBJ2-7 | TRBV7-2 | CASSQPAPGVNYEQYF | TGTGCCAGCAGCCAACCCGCCCCCGGAGTCAACTACGAGCAGTACTTC
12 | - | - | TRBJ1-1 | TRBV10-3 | CAISNLGTEAFF | TGTGCCATCAGCAATCTCGGGACTGAAGCTTTCTTT